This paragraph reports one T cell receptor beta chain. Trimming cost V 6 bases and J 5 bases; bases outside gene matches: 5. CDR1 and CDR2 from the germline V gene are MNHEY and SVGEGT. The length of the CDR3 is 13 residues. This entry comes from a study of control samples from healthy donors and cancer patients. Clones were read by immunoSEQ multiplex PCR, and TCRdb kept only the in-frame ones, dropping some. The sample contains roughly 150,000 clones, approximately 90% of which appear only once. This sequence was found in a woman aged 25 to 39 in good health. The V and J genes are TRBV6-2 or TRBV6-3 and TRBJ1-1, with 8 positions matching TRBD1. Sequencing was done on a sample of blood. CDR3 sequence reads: CASSGQGRTEAFF. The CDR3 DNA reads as TGTGCCAGCAGCGGACAGGGCCGGACTGAAGCTTTCTTT.